Listed below are T cell receptor beta chains from one sample, sequenced in a study of cytotoxic CD8 clonotypes in ibrutinib-treated CLL. TCRdb keeps only in-frame clones here, not all; method: immunoSEQ multiplex PCR. Of nearly 50,000 clones detected, 57% appear once; the ten largest clones hold around a quarter. The sample consisted of PBMCs, taken after 24 months of ibrutinib treatment. These receptors all come from a human donor with chronic lymphocytic leukemia. Both conserved end residues are part of each CDR3. A D gene is named only where the DNA matches it firmly. Clone size, where shown, is once, few, many, or a class for clones that have expanded.

d_gene: TRBD2
abundance: .
v_gene: TRBV5-6
j_gene: TRBJ2-1
CDR3nt: TGTGCCAGCAGCTGGACTAGCGGGGAAAGGTCTGAGCAGTTCTTC
CDR3aa: CASSWTSGERSEQFF

d_gene: .
abundance: .
v_gene: TRBV5-1
j_gene: TRBJ1-3
CDR3nt: TGCGCCAGCAGTATGGTTCCCGGAAACACCATATATTTT
CDR3aa: CASSMVPGNTIYF

d_gene: .
abundance: once
v_gene: TRBV11-2
j_gene: TRBJ2-5
CDR3nt: TGTGCCAGCAGCTTAACAGTCTGGGAGACCCAGTACTTC
CDR3aa: CASSLTVWETQYF

d_gene: TRBD2
abundance: many
v_gene: TRBV5-1
j_gene: TRBJ2-6
CDR3nt: TGCGCCAGCGGACGGGAGGGTGCTGGGGCCAACGTCCTGACTTTC
CDR3aa: CASGREGAGANVLTF

d_gene: .
abundance: .
v_gene: TRBV7-9
j_gene: TRBJ2-3
CDR3nt: TGTGCCAGCGCCAACCTCCTCACAGATACGCAGTATTTT
CDR3aa: CASANLLTDTQYF

d_gene: .
abundance: .
v_gene: TRBV15
j_gene: TRBJ1-5
CDR3nt: TGTGCCACCAGCCCTATGAGGGGAACCCTAGAGCCCCAGCATTTT
CDR3aa: CATSPMRGTLEPQHF

d_gene: .
abundance: .
v_gene: TRBV19
j_gene: TRBJ1-1
CDR3nt: TGTGCCAGCCAGGAAAACACTGAAGCTTTCTTT
CDR3aa: CASQENTEAFF

d_gene: .
abundance: .
v_gene: TRBV5-1
j_gene: TRBJ1-1
CDR3nt: TGCGCCAGCAGCTTGGAATCCGGGGCGAACACTGAAGCTTTCTTT
CDR3aa: CASSLESGANTEAFF

d_gene: TRBD2
abundance: .
v_gene: TRBV6-4
j_gene: TRBJ2-3
CDR3nt: TGTGCCAGCAGTGACTCGACTAGCGGGGGGGCAGATACGCAGTATTTT
CDR3aa: CASSDSTSGGADTQYF

d_gene: .
abundance: once
v_gene: TRBV19
j_gene: TRBJ2-1
CDR3nt: TGTGCCAGTAGTATGGAGCGTAGCTCCTACAATGAGCAGTTCTTC
CDR3aa: CASSMERSSYNEQFF

d_gene: .
abundance: few
v_gene: TRBV29-1
j_gene: TRBJ1-1
CDR3nt: TGCAGCGCCGAAGGGCAGACGAACACTGAAGCTTTCTTT
CDR3aa: CSAEGQTNTEAFF

d_gene: .
abundance: .
v_gene: TRBV6-5
j_gene: TRBJ1-1
CDR3nt: TGTGCCAGCGAGTCCGAAGGGGGGGCTTTCTTT
CDR3aa: CASESEGGAFF

d_gene: .
abundance: .
v_gene: TRBV2
j_gene: TRBJ2-3
CDR3nt: TGTGCCAGCTGCTACGGGGGACCGGGAGATACGCAGTATTTT
CDR3aa: CASCYGGPGDTQYF

d_gene: TRBD1
abundance: .
v_gene: TRBV5-1
j_gene: TRBJ1-6
CDR3nt: TGCGCCAGCAGCTTGGATGGGACAGGCTCCTCACCCCTCCACTTT
CDR3aa: CASSLDGTGSSPLHF

d_gene: .
abundance: few
v_gene: TRBV6-1
j_gene: TRBJ2-5
CDR3nt: TGTGCCAGCAGTGAGCGTGCGGGGGGGACAGGGGAGACCCAGTACTTC
CDR3aa: CASSERAGGTGETQYF

d_gene: .
abundance: .
v_gene: TRBV7-9
j_gene: TRBJ2-5
CDR3nt: TGTGCCAGCAGCTTAGCGCCTGACAGGCTAAGGGAAGAGACCCAGTACTTC
CDR3aa: CASSLAPDRLREETQYF

d_gene: .
abundance: few
v_gene: TRBV6-5
j_gene: TRBJ2-7
CDR3nt: TGTGCCAGCACCGCCTCCGGTTACCACGAGCAGTACTTC
CDR3aa: CASTASGYHEQYF

d_gene: .
abundance: few
v_gene: TRBV4-1
j_gene: TRBJ1-5
CDR3nt: TGCGCCAGCAGCCCCCCCGGGACTCAGCCCCAGCATTTT
CDR3aa: CASSPPGTQPQHF

d_gene: TRBD1
abundance: .
v_gene: TRBV5-4
j_gene: TRBJ2-5
CDR3nt: TGTGCCAGCAGCTCAGGGGGTAGCGTCGGGTTGGAGACCCAGTACTTC
CDR3aa: CASSSGGSVGLETQYF

d_gene: .
abundance: .
v_gene: TRBV2
j_gene: TRBJ2-3
CDR3nt: TGTGCCAGCACGCGGGGAGGTACAGATACGCAGTATTTT
CDR3aa: CASTRGGTDTQYF

d_gene: TRBD2
abundance: once
v_gene: TRBV2
j_gene: TRBJ2-5
CDR3nt: TGTGCCAGCAAAGCGGGGAGCCAAGAGACCCAGTACTTC
CDR3aa: CASKAGSQETQYF

d_gene: .
abundance: once
v_gene: TRBV5-6
j_gene: TRBJ2-5
CDR3nt: TGTGCCAGCAGCTTGGGTCTGCTAGAAGAGACCCAGTACTTC
CDR3aa: CASSLGLLEETQYF

d_gene: TRBD1
abundance: few
v_gene: TRBV5-4
j_gene: TRBJ1-1
CDR3nt: TGTGCCAGCAGCCGGTGGGACAGGGCGAGCACTGAAGCTTTCTTT
CDR3aa: CASSRWDRASTEAFF

d_gene: .
abundance: few
v_gene: TRBV6-1
j_gene: TRBJ2-2
CDR3nt: TGTGCCAGCAACTTAGGGGGGACCGGGGAGCTGTTTTTT
CDR3aa: CASNLGGTGELFF

d_gene: .
abundance: .
v_gene: TRBV5-1
j_gene: TRBJ2-5
CDR3nt: TGCGCCAGCAGCTTGGAAGGGTGGGAGACCCAGTACTTC
CDR3aa: CASSLEGWETQYF

d_gene: TRBD1
abundance: .
v_gene: TRBV18
j_gene: TRBJ1-4
CDR3nt: TGTGCCAGCTCCCAAAACTGGGGACAGAGTAATGAAAAACTGTTTTTT
CDR3aa: CASSQNWGQSNEKLFF

d_gene: TRBD2
abundance: few
v_gene: TRBV29-1
j_gene: TRBJ2-1
CDR3nt: TGCAGCGTTGTTGAGACTAGCAAGCCCAATGAGCAGTTCTTC
CDR3aa: CSVVETSKPNEQFF

d_gene: .
abundance: .
v_gene: TRBV6-5
j_gene: TRBJ2-1
CDR3nt: TGTGCCAGCAGTTATGGGGGATCGGGCCACAATGAGCAGTTCTTC
CDR3aa: CASSYGGSGHNEQFF

d_gene: .
abundance: .
v_gene: TRBV11-2
j_gene: TRBJ1-2
CDR3nt: TGTGCCAGCAGCCCGGGAGGGGCCCCCCCCTATGGCTACACCTTC
CDR3aa: CASSPGGAPPYGYTF

d_gene: .
abundance: few
v_gene: TRBV10-3
j_gene: TRBJ1-4
CDR3nt: TGTGCCATCAGTGGACAAGGGGTTGAAAAACTGTTTTTT
CDR3aa: CAISGQGVEKLFF

d_gene: .
abundance: .
v_gene: TRBV20-1
j_gene: TRBJ2-7
CDR3nt: TGCAGTGCTGCTGGGAAGTACTTC
CDR3aa: CSAAGKYF

d_gene: .
abundance: .
v_gene: TRBV6-5
j_gene: TRBJ1-3
CDR3nt: TGTGCCAGCCGTGACGATCGCCTAAACACCATATATTTT
CDR3aa: CASRDDRLNTIYF

d_gene: TRBD1
abundance: .
v_gene: TRBV5-1
j_gene: TRBJ2-5
CDR3nt: TGCGCCAGCAGCCAGCGGGGACAGGGGGAAGAGACCCAGTACTTC
CDR3aa: CASSQRGQGEETQYF

d_gene: .
abundance: .
v_gene: TRBV6-1
j_gene: TRBJ1-2
CDR3nt: TGTGCCAGCAGTGGGATGGGGGCCTCCCTTGGAGGCTACACCTTC
CDR3aa: CASSGMGASLGGYTF

d_gene: TRBD1
abundance: many
v_gene: TRBV2
j_gene: TRBJ1-6
CDR3nt: TGTGCCAGCAGGCCACAGGGGGTTGGTTCACCCCTCCACTTT
CDR3aa: CASRPQGVGSPLHF

d_gene: .
abundance: .
v_gene: TRBV19
j_gene: TRBJ1-1
CDR3nt: TGTGCCAGTAGTTATATTTCGACTGAAGCTTTCTTT
CDR3aa: CASSYISTEAFF

d_gene: .
abundance: few
v_gene: TRBV25-1
j_gene: TRBJ2-7
CDR3nt: TGTGCCAGCAGAGGCGGGACATCCTACGAGCAGTACTTC
CDR3aa: CASRGGTSYEQYF

d_gene: .
abundance: few
v_gene: TRBV5-4
j_gene: TRBJ1-2
CDR3nt: TGTGCCAGCAGCTTGGGGCAGGGAGGCTCTAACTATGGCTACACCTTC
CDR3aa: CASSLGQGGSNYGYTF

d_gene: .
abundance: .
v_gene: TRBV16
j_gene: TRBJ1-6
CDR3nt: TGTGCCAGCAGCCAATTTAGTGGCGGCTCCTATAATTCACCCCTCCACTTT
CDR3aa: CASSQFSGGSYNSPLHF

d_gene: .
abundance: .
v_gene: TRBV15
j_gene: TRBJ2-7
CDR3nt: TGTGCCACCAGCAGAGATTTTCGGCAGCCGGGGAAGCAGTACTTC
CDR3aa: CATSRDFRQPGKQYF

d_gene: .
abundance: .
v_gene: TRBV5-6
j_gene: TRBJ2-2
CDR3nt: TGTGCCAGCAGCTTGGTCGGGGCCGAAGGTACCGGGGAGCTGTTTTTT
CDR3aa: CASSLVGAEGTGELFF

d_gene: .
abundance: once
v_gene: TRBV12-1
j_gene: TRBJ2-7
CDR3nt: TGTGCCAGCAGCTATCGGACAGGGGGCATCTACGAGCAGTACTTC
CDR3aa: CASSYRTGGIYEQYF

d_gene: TRBD2
abundance: .
v_gene: TRBV6-5
j_gene: TRBJ2-1
CDR3nt: TGTGCCAGCAAGAAGCGGGGCTACAATGAGCAGTTCTTC
CDR3aa: CASKKRGYNEQFF

d_gene: .
abundance: .
v_gene: TRBV21-1
j_gene: TRBJ1-2
CDR3nt: TGTGCCGGACCCTTACCGAAGTGTGACAGAAACTATGGCTACACCTTC
CDR3aa: CAGPLPKCDRNYGYTF

d_gene: .
abundance: .
v_gene: TRBV6-1
j_gene: TRBJ2-1
CDR3nt: TGTGCCAGCCTGCGTAGGCCGGTTGGAGACAATGAGCAGTTCTTC
CDR3aa: CASLRRPVGDNEQFF

d_gene: .
abundance: few
v_gene: TRBV6-5
j_gene: TRBJ1-1
CDR3nt: TGTGCCAGCAGTTACTCTGCAGGGAACACTGAAGCTTTCTTT
CDR3aa: CASSYSAGNTEAFF

d_gene: .
abundance: .
v_gene: TRBV19
j_gene: TRBJ1-2
CDR3nt: TGTGCCAGTAGTATCGAGCGGGGTAACTATGGCTACACCTTC
CDR3aa: CASSIERGNYGYTF

d_gene: .
abundance: few
v_gene: TRBV6-1
j_gene: TRBJ1-5
CDR3nt: TGTGCCAGCAGCGAAGGGGTCGGGCAGCCCCAGCATTTT
CDR3aa: CASSEGVGQPQHF

d_gene: TRBD1
abundance: .
v_gene: TRBV5-1
j_gene: TRBJ2-2
CDR3nt: TGCGCCAGCAGCAGACAGGGGTTGGACACCGGGGAGCTGTTTTTT
CDR3aa: CASSRQGLDTGELFF

d_gene: .
abundance: .
v_gene: TRBV29-1
j_gene: TRBJ1-2
CDR3nt: TGCAGCGTTGGTAGGGGCCATGGCTACACCTTC
CDR3aa: CSVGRGHGYTF

d_gene: TRBD1
abundance: few
v_gene: TRBV5-1
j_gene: TRBJ1-1
CDR3nt: TGCGCCAGCAGCTTGGTTGGTGGCCAGGGGGCTGCTTTCTTT
CDR3aa: CASSLVGGQGAAFF

d_gene: .
abundance: .
v_gene: TRBV5-5
j_gene: TRBJ2-7
CDR3nt: TGTGCCAGCAGCTTAGTTACGGACGCCTACGAGCAGTACTTC
CDR3aa: CASSLVTDAYEQYF

d_gene: .
abundance: few
v_gene: TRBV19
j_gene: TRBJ2-3
CDR3nt: TGTGCCAGTAGTATGGGATTGGTGGACACAGATACGCAGTATTTT
CDR3aa: CASSMGLVDTDTQYF